This T cell receptor (beta chain) was sequenced in a study of TIL therapy for anti-PD-1-resistant metastatic lung cancer. Study outcomes and limitations: The baseline peripheral repertoire was partially replaced by infused TIL clonotypes that later decayed.

Time point specified: pre-treatment sample, taken before nivolumab and TIL therapy. Enrollment ran from October 2017 to January 2020. Concerning this clone itself: Its antigen is not known.

The libraries were made with immunoSEQ v3. Data came from immunoSEQ multiplex PCR; TCRdb stores just in-frame clones and leaves some out. This table has some 37,000 clones, around four fifths appearing once. This TCR was recovered from a person aged 30 to 80 with non-small cell lung cancer. The sequencing used blood, collected at baseline.

DNA for the CDR3: TGCGCCAGCAGCTTGGGGTTATCGGGTCCCCGCACAGATACGCAGTATTTT. This translates into CASSLGLSGPRTDTQYF. The V and J genes are TRBV5-1 and TRBJ2-3; D remains ambiguous. The ends were cut back, 0 bases at V and 1 base at J, with 15 bases in the middle. The CDR3 totals 17 residues. Germline CDR1 reads SGHRS; CDR2 reads YFSETQ.